This T cell receptor beta chain was recorded in a study of shared clonotypes between healthy human individuals. Here immunoSEQ multiplex PCR was the method, and the copy in TCRdb shows in-frame clones only, minus some. The sample has under 1,100,000 clones; 65% to 80% are singletons. Germline V gives CDR1 MNHEY, CDR2 SVGAGI. The V gene lost 6 bases and the J gene lost 4 bases, with 13 bases spanning the gap. The CDR3 is 14 amino acids. The sample taken for sequencing was memory CD4+ T cells sorted from blood. The subset here: CD45RA-negative fraction. This chain links TRBV6-5 with TRBJ1-5; TRBD1 might be the D (5 bases). This TCR derives from a man aged 18 to 29 in good health. CDR3 region: CASSPNGGNQPQHF. CDR3 sequence (DNA): TGTGCCAGCAGCCCTAACGGGGGAAATCAGCCCCAGCATTTT.